These 28 T cell receptor beta chains were sequenced from one sample in a study of cytomegalovirus exposure and HLA in healthy donors. Assay used: immunoSEQ multiplex PCR; TCRdb lists only in-frame clones, some missing. The data show approximately 230,000 clones, roughly 90% seen once. The specimen was PBMCs. The receptors were gathered from a man aged 18-30 years in good health and CMV-seropositive.

This sequence joins TRBV2 and TRBJ2-1; 16 nucleotides match TRBD2. Per the germline V gene, CDR1 is SNHLY and CDR2 is FYNNEI. The CDR3 has 13 amino acids. Trimming cost V 11 bases and J 5 bases; bases outside gene matches: 0. The CDR3 nucleotides read TGTGCCGGGACTAGCGGGAGGGACAATGAGCAGTTCTTC. Translated, it gives CAGTSGRDNEQFF. Combining the CDR3 with reference TRBV2 and TRBJ2-1 gives the whole variable domain EPEVTQTPSHQVTQMGQEVILRCVPISNHLYFYWYRQILGQKVEFLVSFYNNEISEKSEIFDDQFSVERPDGSNFTLKIRSTKLEDSAMYFCAGTSGRDNEQFFGPGTRLTVL.

V usage is TRBV7-2 and J usage is TRBJ1-1, with TRBD1 as a possible D gene (6 bases). CDR3 length equals 16 residues. The germline V gene encodes CDR1 SGHTA and CDR2 FQGNSA. V was pared by 5 bases and J by 0 bases, with 16 bases between. The CDR3 region has the DNA TGTGCCAGCAGCCTAACCGGGGACACTGTGAACACTGAAGCTTTCTTT. Amino acids: CASSLTGDTVNTEAFF.

The chain employs TRBV4-3 and TRBJ2-7; no clear D gene. Trimming removed 0 bases at V and 3 bases at J, with 9 bases between. The CDR3 length is 14 residues. Germline V gene data show CDR1 as LGHNA and CDR2 as YSLEER. The chain's CDR3 is CASSQELQHYEQYF. The CDR3 nucleotides are TGCGCCAGCAGCCAAGAACTACAGCACTACGAGCAGTACTTC.

The chain links TRBV30 to TRBJ2-2; D possibly matches TRBD1 or TRBD2 (5 bases each). CDR1 is GTSNPN and CDR2 is SVGIG in the germline V gene (reference sequence). V dropped 0 bases and J dropped 1 base, with 12 bases sitting between them. The length of the CDR3 is 16 residues. CDR3 coding DNA: TGTGCCTGGAGTGTAGGAGGTGGGGGGAACACCGGGGAGCTGTTTTTT. Protein: CAWSVGGGGNTGELFF.

The V call is TRBV7-9, the J call TRBJ1-1; D remains ambiguous. The V gene lost 5 bases and the J gene lost 2 bases, with 12 bases spanning the gap. CDR1 SEHNR and CDR2 FQNEAQ come from the germline V gene (reference sequence). The length of the CDR3 is 14 residues. DNA of the CDR3: TGTGCCAGCAGCCCGACGGGTGATAACACTGAAGCTTTCTTT. Its translation is CASSPTGDNTEAFF.

The chain combines TRBV5-1 with TRBJ2-4; 7 bases map to TRBD1. The V segment lost 0 bases and the J segment 1 base; nucleotides outside the gene matches: 13. CDR3 length: 19 residues. Germline lookup yields CDR1 SGHRS and CDR2 YFSETQ. The CDR3 coding sequence is TGCGCCAGCAGCTTGGGCCGGACAGGATCGTCCTTGGCCAAAAACATTCAGTACTTC. Translated: CASSLGRTGSSLAKNIQYF.

The CDR3 DNA is TGTGCCAGCAGTGAATTACAGGGAGGTGAAAAACTGTTTTTT. Translating it yields CASSELQGGEKLFF. The rearrangement uses TRBV6-1 and TRBJ1-4; a possible D gene is TRBD1 (6 bases). Trimming took off 2 bases at V and 7 bases at J, with 11 bases between the two ends. The CDR3 spans 14 residues. CDR1 and CDR2 (germline): MNHNS, SASEGT.

V usage is TRBV27 and J usage is TRBJ2-7; TRBD1 aligns across 12 bases. This CDR3 comprises 16 residues. J was trimmed by 7 bases and V by 7 bases; bases with no gene match: 14. Germline V gene sequence: CDR1 MNHEY, CDR2 SMNVEV (reference sequence). CDR3 loop: CASKHSPGQGADEQYF. In DNA form, the CDR3 reads TGTGCCAGCAAACACTCTCCGGGACAGGGGGCTGATGAGCAGTACTTC.

The chain couples TRBV29-1 to TRBJ2-1, with TRBD1 identical over 7 bases. Germline assignment: CDR1 SQVTM and CDR2 ANQGSEA. The CDR3 has 12 amino acids. V shed 4 bases, J shed 5 bases, and the junction held 2 bases outside the gene matches. The CDR3 DNA sequence: TGCAGCGTTGGGGGACAGCACAATGAGCAGTTCTTC. Protein product: CSVGGQHNEQFF.

The V gene is TRBV5-3, the J gene TRBJ2-7, with 11 bases matching TRBD2. TRBV5-3 is flagged as an ORF with uncertain function. J was trimmed by 6 bases and V by 0 bases; bases with no gene match: 14. This CDR3 comprises 18 residues. For the CDR3, the DNA is TGTGCCAGAAGCTTGGACCGGACCGCTAGCGGGAGGCGGGGCGAGCAGTACTTC. This translates into CARSLDRTASGRRGEQYF.

This chain joins TRBV9 and TRBJ2-1, with 10 positions matching TRBD2. The CDR3 runs 16 residues. J was trimmed by 7 bases and V by 0 bases; bases with no gene match: 7. From germline, CDR1 is SGDLS and CDR2 YYNGEE. As DNA, the CDR3 is TGTGCCAGCAGCGTAGTTCCTAGCGGGAGCCCAAATGAGCAGTTCTTC. Residues: CASSVVPSGSPNEQFF. Based on the CDR3 plus reference TRBV9 and TRBJ2-1, the full variable domain is DSGVTQTPKHLITATGQRVTLRCSPRSGDLSVYWYQQSLDQGLQFLIQYYNGEERAKGNILERFSAQQFPDLHSELNLSSLELGDSALYFCASSVVPSGSPNEQFFGPGTRLTVL.

The rearrangement joins TRBV5-1 to TRBJ1-1, with 7 bases aligning to TRBD1. Losses at the gene ends were 3 bases for V and 4 bases for J; bases not matched to a gene: 9. The CDR3 length is 15 residues. CDR1 SGHRS and CDR2 YFSETQ come from the germline V gene. The CDR3 DNA follows: TGCGCCAGCAGCTCCCAGGGGGGAATGGGCACTGAAGCTTTCTTT. This encodes CASSSQGGMGTEAFF.

The chain uses TRBV6-1 and TRBJ2-1; 7 bases match TRBD2. The length of the CDR3 is 15 residues. The ends lost 5 bases at V and 2 bases at J; junction bases unmatched: 6. The germline V gene has CDR1 MNHNS and CDR2 SASEGT. The CDR3 nucleotides are TGTGCCAGCAGTCCCTCTGGGGGGGCCTACAATGAGCAGTTCTTC. Translation: CASSPSGGAYNEQFF.

With regard to this clone: Within the sample, other DNA sequences also encode this same CDR3. This chain connects TRBV5-4 to TRBJ2-3, with 11 bases identical to TRBD2. The CDR3 loop spans 16 amino acids. Germline lookup yields CDR1 SGHNT and CDR2 YYREEE (reference sequence). V shed 4 bases, J shed 0 bases, and the junction held 4 bases outside the gene matches. CDR3 nucleotide sequence: TGTGCCAGCAGCCGAGGACTAGCGGGCAGCACAGATACGCAGTATTTT. Protein sequence: CASSRGLAGSTDTQYF.

This rearrangement joins TRBV4-2 to TRBJ2-5; 7 nucleotides agree with TRBD1. V lost 2 bases, J lost 3 bases, and 3 bases stayed unmatched. Germline lookup yields CDR1 LGHNA and CDR2 YNFKEQ. This CDR3 region has 14 residues. The CDR3, as DNA: TGTGCCAGCAGCCAAATTCAGGGGGAAGAGACCCAGTACTTC. Translated, it gives CASSQIQGEETQYF.

This clone came up once. The rearrangement joins TRBV11-2 to TRBJ1-2; D ambiguous. This CDR3 region has 16 residues. Trimming left V 4 bases short and J 5 bases short, with 20 bases between. Germline CDR1 SGHAT, CDR2 FQNNGV. CDR3 region: CASSSIMRPDGYGYTF. In nucleotides, the CDR3 is TGTGCCAGCAGCTCTATTATGAGGCCGGATGGTTATGGCTACACCTTC.

The chain is built from TRBV4-3 and TRBJ1-1; D remains ambiguous. The CDR3 is made up of 18 amino acids. Germline lookup yields CDR1 LGHNA and CDR2 YSLEER. The V gene lost 0 bases and the J gene lost 1 base, with 18 bases spanning the gap. The CDR3 region is CASSQDPLPWTGNTEAFF. The CDR3 DNA follows: TGCGCCAGCAGCCAAGACCCGCTCCCATGGACGGGGAACACTGAAGCTTTCTTT.

This clone has a handful of counts. This chain uses TRBV2 with TRBJ1-5, with D unclear. The CDR3 sequence is 14 residues long. Germline lookup yields CDR1 SNHLY and CDR2 FYNNEI. Trimming pared 4 bases from V and 4 bases from J, leaving 11 bases between. The CDR3 region has the DNA TGTGCCAGCAGTGTAGATGGACTGAATCAGCCCCAGCATTTT. It is translated as CASSVDGLNQPQHF.

This chain joins TRBV19 and TRBJ2-1; 9 bases match TRBD1. The CDR3 has 15 amino acids. Germline CDR1 is LNHDA and CDR2 is SQIVND (reference sequence). J gave up 2 bases and V 3 bases, and 2 bases lay outside the gene matches. CDR3: CASSMDRGPYNEQFF. The DNA for the CDR3 is TGTGCCAGTAGTATGGACAGGGGCCCCTACAATGAGCAGTTCTTC.

The rearrangement joins TRBV18 to TRBJ2-3; 11 bases agree with TRBD2. V was clipped by 6 bases and J by 1 base; unmatched bases: 6. Germline V lookup: CDR1 KGHSH, CDR2 LQKENI. This CDR3 region has 16 residues. The CDR3 sequence: CASSEALAGGTDTQYF. CDR3 DNA: TGTGCCAGCTCTGAGGCACTAGCGGGAGGCACAGATACGCAGTATTTT.

The chain employs TRBV5-1 and TRBJ1-2, with D tentatively TRBD1 (5 bases). Germline CDR1 and CDR2: SGHRS and YFSETQ. Between the trimmed V and J ends, which lost 0 bases and 2 bases, there was a span of 14 bases. CDR3 length equals 16 residues. CDR3 nucleotides: TGCGCCAGCAGCTTGGATGGTGGGGCACCCAACTATGGCTACACCTTC. Translated, it gives CASSLDGGAPNYGYTF.

The chain couples TRBV11-1 to TRBJ2-5; D gene ambiguous. This CDR3 spans 16 amino acids. The V and J ends lost 5 bases and 0 bases respectively, with 16 bases between them. Per the germline V gene, CDR1 is SGHAT and CDR2 is FQDESV (reference sequence). For the CDR3, the DNA is TGTGCCAGCAGCACTCGGTACACCCGTGACCAAGAGACCCAGTACTTC. Translated: CASSTRYTRDQETQYF. The full variable domain, with the rest looked up from reference TRBV11-1 and TRBJ2-5, is EAEVAQSPRYKITEKSQAVAFWCDPISGHATLYWYRQILGQGPELLVQFQDESVVDDSQLPKDRFSAERLKGVDSTLKIQPAELGDSAMYLCASSTRYTRDQETQYFGPGTRLLVL.

Concerning this clone itself: This CDR3 is also generated by other DNA sequences in the sample. The chain is built from TRBV6-6 and TRBJ1-1; D remains unclear. CDR1 and CDR2 from the germline V gene are MNHNY and SVGAGI (reference sequence). The CDR3 runs to 14 residues. V was trimmed by 0 bases and J by 2 bases, leaving 7 bases between them. The CDR3 spells CASSYSHLNTEAFF. In nucleotides, the CDR3 is TGTGCCAGCAGTTACTCACACTTAAACACTGAAGCTTTCTTT.

J is TRBJ2-7 and V is TRBV28, with 8 bases that match TRBD1. The length of the CDR3 is 13 residues. The germline gives CDR1 MDHEN, CDR2 SYDVKM. V dropped 3 bases and J dropped 4; count of bases not matched to a gene: 2. The CDR3 here is CASSFQGAYEQYF. Written as DNA, the CDR3 is TGTGCCAGCAGTTTCCAGGGGGCTTACGAGCAGTACTTC.

In the case of this clone: Other nucleotide sequences in the sample specify the same CDR3. The chain has TRBV6-1 and TRBJ1-1; D possibly corresponds to TRBD1 (6 bases). The V gene's germline CDR1 is MNHNS and CDR2 SASEGT. The CDR3 spans 15 residues. The germline V and J ends were trimmed by 2 bases and 4 bases, with 14 bases remaining between them. This CDR3 reads CASSEQGRGGTEAFF. The CDR3, as DNA: TGTGCCAGCAGTGAACAAGGCAGGGGAGGCACTGAAGCTTTCTTT.

This rearrangement joins TRBV5-1 to TRBJ2-4; D gene ambiguous. CDR1 is SGHRS and CDR2 is YFSETQ in the germline V gene. This CDR3 is 13 amino acids long. The V end was cut by 0 bases, the J end by 7 bases, with 8 bases between. CDR3 bases: TGCGCCAGCAGCTTGGCCGCAGAGAACATTCAGTACTTC. Its translation: CASSLAAENIQYF.

The V gene is TRBV7-9, the J gene TRBJ1-2; D perhaps matches TRBD1 (5 bases). V lost 3 bases to trimming and J lost 2 bases, with 10 bases between them. The CDR3 totals 14 residues. Germline V gene sequence: CDR1 SEHNR, CDR2 FQNEAQ (reference sequence). The CDR3 here is CASSFVTDNYGYTF. As DNA, the CDR3 is TGTGCCAGCAGCTTCGTGACAGACAACTATGGCTACACCTTC.

V is TRBV15 and J is TRBJ1-3; TRBD1 is a possible D gene (5 bases). The CDR3 loop spans 15 amino acids. Germline CDR1 LNHNV, CDR2 YYDKDF (reference sequence). V was cut by 0 bases and J by 6 bases, with 12 bases left in between. CDR3 region: CATSRDLGRENTIYF. The CDR3 DNA follows: TGTGCCACCAGCAGAGATCTCGGCAGGGAAAACACCATATATTTT.